These 6 T cell receptor beta chains came from one sample sequenced in a study of identical twins. TCRdb re-called the 5' RACE reads through MiXCR, storing one row per CDR3 protein. Of some 190,000 distinct CDR3 sequences detected, approximately 15% appear once; the ten largest clones hold 35% to 50%. The sample was also linked to a second study, of T cells expressing NK-cell markers.

Sequencing was done on a sample of CD8+ T cells sorted from blood. Receptors were obtained from a woman younger than 30 in good health.

This clonotype came up a few times. This chain links TRBV13 with TRBJ2-1, with TRBD2 as a possible D gene (6 bases). V dropped 0 bases and J dropped 4 bases, with 10 bases sitting between them. The CDR3 covers 15 residues. Per germline, CDR1 PRHDT and CDR2 FYEKMQ (reference sequence). CDR3 DNA: TGTGCCAGCAGCTTAGGGACTAGGGCTTACAATGAGCAGTTCTTC. Translation: CASSLGTRAYNEQFF.

This clonotype was seen only a few times. The rearrangement uses TRBV20-1 and TRBJ2-7; no clear D gene. The CDR3 spans 11 residues. V dropped 2 bases and J dropped 4 bases, with 6 bases sitting between them. Germline-derived CDR1 and CDR2 are DFQATT and SNEGSKA (reference sequence). For the CDR3, the DNA is TGCAGTGCTAGAAGAACGTACGAGCAGTACTTC. This encodes CSARRTYEQYF.

This sequence joins TRBV10-3 and TRBJ2-3, with D uncertain. Looked up from germline, CDR1 is ENHRY and CDR2 is SYGVKD. V lost 2 bases to trimming and J lost 4 bases, with 1 base between them. The CDR3 consists of 11 residues. The CDR3 DNA follows: TGTGCCATCAGTGAGGCAGATACGCAGTATTTT. Protein product: CAISEADTQYF.

The V and J genes are TRBV7-9 and TRBJ1-5; no reliable D call. Trimming shortened V by 0 bases and J by 0 bases, and 12 bases separated the two germline ends. Germline CDR1 SEHNR, CDR2 FQNEAQ (reference sequence). The CDR3 extends over 17 amino acids. The CDR3 sequence: CASSLAYSEHSNQPQHF. CDR3 in DNA: TGTGCCAGCAGCTTAGCGTACAGTGAACATAGCAATCAGCCCCAGCATTTT.

This chain links TRBV2 with TRBJ2-7; 11 bases line up with TRBD1. Germline loops: CDR1 SNHLY, CDR2 FYNNEI. V was clipped by 11 bases and J by 7 bases; unmatched bases: 10. The CDR3 extends over 13 amino acids. CDR3 loop: CASPGQGAGEQYF. CDR3 in DNA: TGTGCCTCCCCCGGACAGGGGGCGGGTGAGCAGTACTTC.

The chain uses TRBV9 and TRBJ2-7; either TRBD1 or TRBD2 may fit D (5 bases each). The CDR3 consists of 13 residues. The V end lost 2 bases, the J end lost 2 bases, and 8 bases lay between the germline ends. CDR1 and CDR2 from the germline V gene are SGDLS and YYNGEE. The CDR3 sequence is CASSVGGPYEQYF. The CDR3 DNA is TGTGCCAGCAGCGTTGGGGGACCCTACGAGCAGTACTTC. Filled out from reference TRBV9 and TRBJ2-7, the complete variable domain reads DSGVTQTPKHLITATGQRVTLRCSPRSGDLSVYWYQQSLDQGLQFLIQYYNGEERAKGNILERFSAQQFPDLHSELNLSSLELGDSALYFCASSVGGPYEQYFGPGTRLTVT.